These 9 T cell receptor beta chains were sequenced from one sample in a study of T cell repertoires in cytomegalovirus infection. Each CDR3 protein is one row after TCRdb ran MiXCR on the reads. The data contain approximately 250,000 distinct CDR3 sequences, approximately 22% of them singletons. The sequencing input was CD8+ T cells from PBMCs. The source of these receptors is a human donor in good health (CMV status not recorded). Some clones in this sample may be carry-over from other donors' samples.

This clonotype was found a few times. The chain combines TRBV4-1 with TRBJ1-5, with D hard to call. Germline V lookup: CDR1 MGHRA, CDR2 YSYEKL. The CDR3 extends over 15 amino acids. V was shortened by 2 bases and J by 0 bases, with 8 bases between the two germline ends. CDR3 DNA sequence: TGCGCCAGCAGCCAATTGACTTATAGCAATCAGCCCCAGCATTTT. This sequence encodes CASSQLTYSNQPQHF.

Ten or more counts support this clonotype. The chain links TRBV12-3 or TRBV12-4 to TRBJ1-1; 10 positions agree with TRBD1. V shed 3 bases, J shed 5 bases, and the junction held 3 bases outside the gene matches. The CDR3 contains 14 residues. The CDR3 DNA reads TGTGCCAGCAGTTTTGGACAGGGGGGTACTGAAGCTTTCTTT. Its protein product is CASSFGQGGTEAFF.

The gene calls are TRBV4-1 and TRBJ2-2, with 10 bases that match TRBD1. Germline values: CDR1 MGHRA, CDR2 YSYEKL. V was pared by 7 bases and J by 6 bases, with 8 bases of the junction left unmatched. The CDR3 runs 15 residues. CDR3 sequence reads: CASKIGTGVAGELFF. The CDR3 DNA follows: TGCGCCAGCAAAATTGGGACAGGGGTGGCCGGGGAGCTGTTTTTT.

This clonotype showed up many times. This sequence joins TRBV7-2 and TRBJ2-1; either TRBD1 or TRBD2 may supply D (5 bases each). The V end was cut by 3 bases, the J end by 6 bases, with 15 bases between. The CDR3 has 15 residues. Germline lookup yields CDR1 SGHTA and CDR2 FQGNSA. DNA for the CDR3: TGTGCCAGCAGCTTGACAGCTAGCTATGGCAATGAGCAGTTCTTC. It is translated as CASSLTASYGNEQFF.

This clonotype has at least ten counts. The V and J genes are TRBV7-9 and TRBJ1-3; D remains unclear. The germline V and J ends were trimmed by 4 bases and 0 bases, with 10 bases remaining between them. The CDR3 runs 15 residues. Germline V CDR1 and CDR2: SEHNR, FQNEAQ (reference sequence). CDR3 DNA: TGTGCCAGCAGCTCGGAGCTGAGCTCTGGAAACACCATATATTTT. Its protein is CASSSELSSGNTIYF.

The rearrangement links TRBV2 to TRBJ2-2; D gene unclear. Trimming left V 7 bases short and J 3 bases short, with 15 bases between. This CDR3 is built from 15 residues. Germline-derived CDR1 and CDR2 are SNHLY and FYNNEI. The CDR3 loop reads CASNNRGGDTGELFF. In DNA, the CDR3 is TGTGCCAGCAATAACCGAGGTGGGGACACCGGGGAGCTGTTTTTT.

This clonotype was seen more than once but under ten times. The chain recombines TRBV28 with TRBJ2-1; no definite D call. Germline V gene lookup returns CDR1 MDHEN and CDR2 SYDVKM. The CDR3 runs 16 residues. V was clipped by 2 bases and J by 3 bases, with 14 bases between them. CDR3 amino acids: CASSLMLPEHYNEQFF. CDR3 bases: TGTGCCAGCAGTTTAATGCTCCCAGAGCACTACAATGAGCAGTTCTTC.

There are a few counts of this clonotype. The V call is TRBV7-9, the J call TRBJ1-2; D is undetermined. The CDR3 is 13 residues long. CDR1 and CDR2 from the germline V gene are SEHNR and FQNEAQ (reference sequence). The V end lost 5 bases, the J end lost 4 bases, and 11 bases lay between the germline ends. The CDR3 DNA follows: TGTGCCAGCAGCCCCGGAACTATCTATGGCTACACCTTC. It is translated as CASSPGTIYGYTF. Drawing the rest from reference TRBV7-9 and TRBJ1-2, the complete variable domain is DTGVSQNPRHKITKRGQNVTFRCDPISEHNRLYWYRQTLGQGPEFLTYFQNEAQLEKSRLLSDRFSAERPKGSFSTLEIQRTEQGDSAMYLCASSPGTIYGYTFGSGTRLTVV.

Ten or more counts support this clonotype. This rearrangement joins TRBV7-9 to TRBJ2-5, with D perhaps matching TRBD1 or TRBD2 (5 bases each). Trimming cost V 7 bases and J 4 bases, with 10 bases left between them. The CDR3 is 12 residues long. CDR1 is SEHNR, CDR2 FQNEAQ, per germline (reference sequence). CDR3 region: CASTEGLETQYF. CDR3 bases: TGTGCCAGCACCGAGGGGTTAGAGACCCAGTACTTC. Using reference TRBV7-9 and TRBJ2-5 for the parts outside the CDR3, the full variable domain is DTGVSQNPRHKITKRGQNVTFRCDPISEHNRLYWYRQTLGQGPEFLTYFQNEAQLEKSRLLSDRFSAERPKGSFSTLEIQRTEQGDSAMYLCASTEGLETQYFGPGTRLLVL.